This entry is about one T cell receptor beta chain. As yet, its antigen is unknown. Sequenced by immunoSEQ multiplex PCR; TCRdb stores in-frame clones only, minus some. Of tens of thousands of clones in the sample, less than 95% were seen once. This sample was taken from a study of graft-versus-host responses after intestinal transplantation. Findings of the study overall: High graft-versus-host to host-versus-graft T cell clonal ratios marked allografts of patients with graft-donor macrochimerism.

CDR1 and CDR2 from the germline V gene are SEHNR and FQNEAQ (reference sequence). The CDR3 is 14 amino acids. Trimming took off 1 base at V and 3 bases at J, with 10 bases between the two ends. The receptor was derived from a human patient who received an intestinal transplant, so some T cells may come from the graft donor. The sequenced sample was PBMCs, obtained 662 days after intestinal transplant. The chain employs TRBV7-9 and TRBJ2-7, with a possible D match to TRBD1 (5 bases). The CDR3 DNA reads as TGTGCCAGCAGCTTAGGGACACCTTTCTACGAGCAGTACTTC. Protein: CASSLGTPFYEQYF.